The present T cell receptor (beta chain) was sequenced within a study of blood T cell repertoires in COVID-19. Turning to the study itself: Whether acute or convalescent, the COVID-19 samples came from the United States, Italy and Spain.

In the source study's methods: Scientists estimated how many nucleated cells there were by amplifying reference gene primers. Clones were sequenced by immunoSEQ multiplex PCR, and TCRdb holds only the in-frame ones, with some missing. The V and J calls and clone size were taken over from that table, and D and trimming were inferred from the DNA. Of 230,000 or so clones listed, approximately 83% are singletons. Trimming at V came to 5 bases and at J to 7 bases, leaving 8 bases not matched to a gene. There are 15 residues in the CDR3. Germline V CDR1 and CDR2: SEHNR, FQNEAQ (reference sequence). This chain links TRBV7-9 with TRBJ1-2; 12 bases agree with TRBD1. Source material: PBMCs or T cells enriched from blood (not recorded which). This TCR came from a man aged 50-59 years who had recovered from COVID-19. This CDR3 is CASSPGTGGQGGYTF. The CDR3, as DNA: TGTGCCAGCAGCCCGGGGACAGGGGGCCAGGGTGGCTACACCTTC.